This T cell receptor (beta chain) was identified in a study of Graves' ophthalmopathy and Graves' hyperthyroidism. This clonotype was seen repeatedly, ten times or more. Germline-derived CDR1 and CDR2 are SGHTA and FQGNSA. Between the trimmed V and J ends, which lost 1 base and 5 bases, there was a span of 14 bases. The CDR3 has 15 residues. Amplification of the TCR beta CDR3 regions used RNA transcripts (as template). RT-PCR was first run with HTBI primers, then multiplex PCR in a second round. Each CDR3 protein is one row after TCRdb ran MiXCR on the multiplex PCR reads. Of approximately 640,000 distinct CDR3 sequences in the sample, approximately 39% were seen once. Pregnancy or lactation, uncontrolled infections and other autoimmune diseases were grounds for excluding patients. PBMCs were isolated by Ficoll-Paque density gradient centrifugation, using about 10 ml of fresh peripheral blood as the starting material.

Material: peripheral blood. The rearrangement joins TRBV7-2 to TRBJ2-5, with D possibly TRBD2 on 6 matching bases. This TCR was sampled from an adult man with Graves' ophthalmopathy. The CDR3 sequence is CASSLGPGVFETQYF. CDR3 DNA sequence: TGTGCCAGCAGCTTAGGACCGGGAGTGTTCGAGACCCAGTACTTC.